This TCR beta chain was identified in a study of T cells after yellow fever vaccination. Turning to the study itself: With SMART-Seq v4 Ultra Low Input, the fractions containing low cell numbers were prepared.

At least ten counts were recorded for this clonotype. This CDR3 spans 13 amino acids. Germline values: CDR1 SGHNT, CDR2 YYREEE (reference sequence). V lost 4 bases, J lost 3 bases, and 11 bases lay in between. TCRdb re-derived calls from the 5' RACE reads in MiXCR, one entry per CDR3 protein. The table lists under 300,000 distinct CDR3 sequences, 6% to 7.5% of them singletons, with approximately 0.87% in the top ten. This sample comprised CD4+ T cells sorted from PBMCs, obtained 15 days after the yellow fever booster vaccination. This TCR came from a man under 40 who received the YFV17D yellow fever vaccine. The rearrangement links TRBV5-4 to TRBJ2-7; possibly TRBD1 or TRBD2 for D (5 bases each). The CDR3 DNA reads TGTGCCAGCAGCCACGGGACCGACTACGAGCAGTACTTC. Protein: CASSHGTDYEQYF.